The 3 T cell receptor beta chains listed next were all sequenced from one sample in a study of T cell repertoires in cytomegalovirus infection. A single record per CDR3 protein comes from TCRdb applying MiXCR to the reads. The repertoire holds some 700,000 distinct CDR3 sequences, with around 30% as singletons. The antigens for these receptors are not known. The sequenced sample was cultured PBMCs, obtained from culture after CMV antigen stimulation. Every receptor here comes from a human donor in good health (CMV status not recorded). Some clones in this sample may be carry-over from other donors' samples.

This chain's CDR3 is CASRNRDTGELFF. CDR3 bases: TGTGCCAGCAGGAACAGGGACACCGGGGAGCTGTTTTTT. The gene calls are TRBV27 and TRBJ2-2; a possible D gene is TRBD1 (6 bases). The CDR3 covers 13 residues. Between the trimmed V and J ends, which lost 6 bases and 3 bases, there was a span of 8 bases. CDR1 is MNHEY and CDR2 is SMNVEV in the germline V gene (reference sequence).

V gene TRBV7-2 combines with J gene TRBJ1-1; D gene ambiguous. Per the germline V gene, CDR1 is SGHTA and CDR2 is FQGNSA. V gave up 5 bases and J gave up 9 bases, with 13 bases separating them. This CDR3 comprises 12 residues. CDR3 sequence: CASSPSVGKAFF. CDR3 DNA: TGTGCCAGCAGCCCCTCGGTCGGTAAAGCTTTCTTT.

This clonotype was detected only once. The chain's CDR3 is CSASRAGRSKNIQYF. The CDR3 nucleotides are TGCAGTGCTAGCCGGGCAGGGAGGTCCAAAAACATTCAGTACTTC. V and J are TRBV20-1 and TRBJ2-4, with D possibly being TRBD2 (6 bases). Trimming took off 3 bases at V and 2 bases at J, with 14 bases between the two ends. The CDR3 loop spans 15 amino acids. In germline, CDR1 is DFQATT, CDR2 SNEGSKA (reference sequence).